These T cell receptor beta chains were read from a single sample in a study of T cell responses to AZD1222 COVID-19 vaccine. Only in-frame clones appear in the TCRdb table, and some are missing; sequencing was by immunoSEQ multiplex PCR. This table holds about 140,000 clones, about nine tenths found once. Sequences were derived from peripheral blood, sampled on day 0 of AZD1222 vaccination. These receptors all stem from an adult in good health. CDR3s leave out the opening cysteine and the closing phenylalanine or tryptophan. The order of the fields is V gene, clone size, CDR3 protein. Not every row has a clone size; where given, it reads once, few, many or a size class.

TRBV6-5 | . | ASSQTGGNEQF
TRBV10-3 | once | AIRLSRDTEAF
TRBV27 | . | ASSLYSSGVYNEQF
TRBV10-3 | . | AIGWDSDEQY
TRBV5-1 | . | ASSLEVMNTEAF
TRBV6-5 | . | ASSYSTPPDTQY
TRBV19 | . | ASRVRTGNQPQH
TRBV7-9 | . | ASSLGRTGNYGYT
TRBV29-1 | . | SVALVNLPYEQY
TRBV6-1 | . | ASSESSGLDTQY
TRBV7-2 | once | ASSPDRGGQPQH
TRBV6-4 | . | AGSGGTGGDEQY
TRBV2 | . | ASQRQGAIEKLF
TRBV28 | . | ASNPSGEETQY
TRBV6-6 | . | ASSGDREAYTDTQY
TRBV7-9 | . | ASSRARAGGSGANVLT
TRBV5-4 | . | ATGTAANYGYT
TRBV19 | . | ASSIDGGSGIEQY
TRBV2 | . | ASSSVGTNTEAF
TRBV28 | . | ASRLGRAGYNEQF
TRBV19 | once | ASSIDGRAEAF
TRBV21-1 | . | ASTSRTKTGISHQPQH
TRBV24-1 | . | ATSDPGQGNTGELF
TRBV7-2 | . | ASSLGGGGALEQF
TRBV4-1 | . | ASSQFPRGRSYNEQF